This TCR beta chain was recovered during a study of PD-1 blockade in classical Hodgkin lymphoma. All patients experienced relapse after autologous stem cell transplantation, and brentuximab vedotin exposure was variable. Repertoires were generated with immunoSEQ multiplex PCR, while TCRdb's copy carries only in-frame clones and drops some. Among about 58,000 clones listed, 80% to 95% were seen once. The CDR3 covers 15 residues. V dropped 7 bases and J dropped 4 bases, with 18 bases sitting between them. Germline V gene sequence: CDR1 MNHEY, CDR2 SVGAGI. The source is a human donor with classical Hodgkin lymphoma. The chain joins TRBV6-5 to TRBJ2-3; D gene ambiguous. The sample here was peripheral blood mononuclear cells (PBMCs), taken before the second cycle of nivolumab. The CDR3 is CASTLLPGVSDTQYF. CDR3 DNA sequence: TGTGCCAGCACGCTATTACCTGGGGTTTCAGATACGCAGTATTTT.